A single sample is the source of the 24 T cell receptor beta chains below, sequenced in a study of blood T cell repertoires in COVID-19. Data came from immunoSEQ multiplex PCR; TCRdb stores just in-frame clones and leaves some out. The table includes approximately 280,000 clones, roughly 85% detected once. Sequenced input: PBMCs or T cells enriched from blood (not recorded which). The receptors derive from a middle-aged woman who had recovered from COVID-19.

The V gene is TRBV28, the J gene TRBJ1-2; D perhaps matches TRBD1 (5 bases). V was clipped by 4 bases and J by 5 bases, with 11 bases between them. The CDR3 runs 13 residues. Germline-derived CDR1 and CDR2 are MDHEN and SYDVKM. The CDR3 sequence is CASSSPGLYGYTF. The CDR3 DNA follows: TGTGCCAGCAGTTCCCCGGGACTATATGGCTACACCTTC.

This chain connects TRBV7-6 to TRBJ2-6, with 12 bases fitting TRBD2. The germline CDR1 and CDR2 sequences are SGHVS and FNYEAQ. The CDR3 consists of 20 residues. With 2 bases clipped from V and 1 base from J, the junction kept 9 bases outside the gene matches. The CDR3 DNA reads as TGTGCCAGCAGCTTACGGGCTAGCGGGAGGGATGTTTCTGGGGCCAACGTCCTGACTTTC. This codes for CASSLRASGRDVSGANVLTF.

The chain joins TRBV11-1 to TRBJ2-7; a weak D match, TRBD2 (5 bases). Germline CDR1 SGHAT, CDR2 FQDESV (reference sequence). V was trimmed by 8 bases and J by 7 bases, leaving 18 bases between them. The CDR3 loop spans 13 amino acids. CDR3 DNA sequence: TGTGCCAGCCGCAAGGACTGGGTAGGGGAGCAGTACTTC. This gives the protein CASRKDWVGEQYF.

The V gene is TRBV7-3, the J gene TRBJ2-5, with a tentative D call TRBD2 (6 bases). V was cut by 1 base and J by 4 bases, with 10 bases left in between. Per the germline V gene, CDR1 is SGHTA and CDR2 is FQGTGA. CDR3 length equals 14 residues. The CDR3 sequence is CASSLRGGIETQYF. CDR3 nucleotides: TGTGCCAGCAGCTTAAGGGGCGGGATAGAGACCCAGTACTTC.

The chain is built from TRBV6-5 and TRBJ2-4; 10 bases align to TRBD1. The CDR3 loop spans 14 amino acids. Germline V CDR1 and CDR2: MNHEY, SVGAGI. The V segment lost 8 bases and the J segment 7 bases; nucleotides outside the gene matches: 8. The CDR3 loop is CASQRDRGNNIQYF. CDR3 coding DNA: TGTGCCAGCCAGAGGGACAGGGGAAACAACATTCAGTACTTC.

The chain is built from TRBV3-1 (or the pseudogene TRBV3-2) and TRBJ2-3; TRBD2 is a possible D gene (7 bases). The V end was cut by 0 bases, the J end by 8 bases, with 12 bases between. From germline, CDR1 is LGHDT and CDR2 YNNKEL (reference sequence). CDR3 length equals 14 residues. The CDR3 DNA follows: TGTGCCAGCAGCCAAGAACGCGGGGGCGGTACGCAGTATTTT. Its translation is CASSQERGGGTQYF.

The chain couples TRBV30 to TRBJ1-1; 7 positions agree with TRBD1. The CDR3 extends over 13 amino acids. Trimming removed 3 bases from V and 6 bases from J; junction bases left unmatched: 7. Looked up from germline, CDR1 is GTSNPN and CDR2 is SVGIG (reference sequence). CDR3 sequence (DNA): TGTGCCTGGAGGGACAGGTCGTCGGCTGAAGCTTTCTTT. Protein product: CAWRDRSSAEAFF.

The genes are TRBV19 and TRBJ1-2; 12 bases match TRBD1. The junction had 11 bases not matched to a gene; V was cut back by 5 bases and J by 4 bases. Germline CDR1 is LNHDA and CDR2 is SQIVND (reference sequence). The CDR3 has 17 residues. The CDR3 DNA reads as TGTGCCAGTAGTGTTTGGGGACAGGGGGCCCGCGGCTATGGCTACACCTTC. Protein: CASSVWGQGARGYGYTF.

The chain carries TRBV4-3 and TRBJ2-1; D is unresolved. Trimming cost V 1 base and J 3 bases, with 13 bases left between them. The germline V gene has CDR1 LGHNA and CDR2 YSLEER. The CDR3 is 16 amino acids. The CDR3 spells CASSQGRTRYYNEQFF. DNA of the CDR3: TGCGCCAGCAGCCAAGGTCGCACGCGGTACTACAATGAGCAGTTCTTC.

The gene calls are TRBV2 and TRBJ2-5; 12 positions agree with TRBD1. The germline gives CDR1 SNHLY, CDR2 FYNNEI. With 6 bases clipped from V and 2 bases from J, the junction kept 4 bases outside the gene matches. This CDR3 is 15 amino acids long. As DNA, the CDR3 is TGTGCCAGCAGGGGACAGGGGGCTCCGCAAGAGACCCAGTACTTC. Protein: CASRGQGAPQETQYF.

The chain links TRBV30 to TRBJ2-7; D is possibly TRBD2 (5 bases). The germline V and J ends were trimmed by 3 bases and 5 bases, with 20 bases remaining between them. The CDR3 spans 15 residues. Germline V gene data show CDR1 as GTSNPN and CDR2 as SVGIG (reference sequence). The CDR3 reads CAWSEILTGSDEQYF. CDR3 in DNA: TGTGCCTGGAGCGAAATTTTAACGGGGAGCGACGAGCAGTACTTC.

The DNA for the CDR3 is TGTGCCAGCAGTCAAGGGGGACTAGCGGGACCCCGAGCGCAGTATTTT. Translating gives CASSQGGLAGPRAQYF. This chain connects TRBV27 to TRBJ2-3; 13 positions match TRBD2. CDR1 and CDR2 (germline): MNHEY, SMNVEV (reference sequence). The CDR3 sequence is 16 residues long. V lost 5 bases and J lost 10; bases outside the gene matches: 12.

This rearrangement joins TRBV6-5 to TRBJ1-1; perhaps TRBD1 as D (5 bases). Trimming left V 4 bases short and J 4 bases short, with 16 bases between. This CDR3 is 15 amino acids long. Germline loops: CDR1 MNHEY, CDR2 SVGAGI. The CDR3 DNA follows: TGTGCCAGCAGTTTGGGGTCGGGCGGGGCCACTGAAGCTTTCTTT. Translated, it gives CASSLGSGGATEAFF.

The V and J genes are TRBV2 and TRBJ1-5; the match to TRBD1 covers 8 bases. The CDR3 runs to 16 residues. Losses at the gene ends were 6 bases for V and 9 bases for J; bases not matched to a gene: 16. Looked up from germline, CDR1 is SNHLY and CDR2 is FYNNEI. The CDR3 region is CASSRETGQVGLPQHF. The CDR3, as DNA: TGTGCCAGCAGCCGAGAAACGGGACAGGTCGGGCTGCCCCAGCATTTT.

The chain is built from TRBV3-1 (or the pseudogene TRBV3-2) and TRBJ2-7; no clear D gene. From germline, CDR1 is LGHDT and CDR2 YNNKEL (reference sequence). CDR3 size: 15 residues. Trimming cost V 1 base and J 3 bases, with 13 bases left between them. CDR3 nucleotides: TGTGCCAGCAGCCAAGGAGTACCCTTATTCTACGAGCAGTACTTC. This gives the protein CASSQGVPLFYEQYF.

The chain recombines TRBV6-2 or TRBV6-3 with TRBJ2-1; weak D call: TRBD2 (5 bases). The CDR3 runs to 15 residues. Trimming took 3 bases from V and 8 from J, leaving 17 bases between them. The germline V gene has CDR1 MNHEY and CDR2 SVGEGT. The CDR3 DNA follows: TGTGCCAGCAGTTATAGCCGTGGGAGTGTGTATGAGCAGTTCTTC. Its translation: CASSYSRGSVYEQFF.

The V and J genes are TRBV28 and TRBJ2-2, with a possible D match to TRBD1 (5 bases). The germline CDR1 and CDR2 sequences are MDHEN and SYDVKM. Between the trimmed V and J ends, which lost 6 bases and 1 base, there was a span of 18 bases. The CDR3 covers 17 residues. For the CDR3, the DNA is TGTGCCAGCAGCGCCCGTTTAGACAGTTTGAACACCGGGGAGCTGTTTTTT. Residues: CASSARLDSLNTGELFF.

The chain employs TRBV19 and TRBJ2-7, with 12 bases fitting TRBD1. The CDR3 sequence is 15 residues long. Germline CDR1 and CDR2: LNHDA and SQIVND (reference sequence). V lost 4 bases, J lost 4 bases, and 5 bases stayed unmatched. CDR3 nucleotides: TGTGCCAGTAGTAGCCGGGACAGGGGGCCGTACGAGCAGTACTTC. As protein: CASSSRDRGPYEQYF. Filled out from reference TRBV19 and TRBJ2-7, the complete variable domain reads DGGITQSPKYLFRKEGQNVTLSCEQNLNHDAMYWYRQDPGQGLRLIYYSQIVNDFQKGDIAEGYSVSREKKESFPLTVTSAQKNPTAFYLCASSSRDRGPYEQYFGPGTRLTVT.

The rearrangement links TRBV6-6 to TRBJ1-6; D unclear. V was shortened by 5 bases and J by 9 bases, with 11 bases between the two germline ends. The CDR3 is 13 residues long. CDR1 is MNHNY, CDR2 SVGAGI, per germline (reference sequence). DNA for the CDR3: TGTGCCAGCAGTCCTCAACGGGGTTCACCCCTCCACTTT. Translating it yields CASSPQRGSPLHF.

The J gene is TRBJ1-1, the V gene TRBV28, with D possibly TRBD1 on 5 matching bases. Trimming cost V 7 bases and J 3 bases, with 12 bases left between them. The CDR3 sequence is 13 residues long. CDR1 is MDHEN, CDR2 SYDVKM, per germline. CDR3 nucleotide sequence: TGTGCCAGCAAAGTGGGGGGGGACACTGAAGCTTTCTTT. It is translated as CASKVGGDTEAFF.

The J gene is TRBJ2-7, the V gene TRBV11-2; D may be TRBD1 (5 bases). Germline values: CDR1 SGHAT, CDR2 FQNNGV. CDR3 length: 15 amino acids. The ends were cut back, 1 base at V and 2 bases at J, with 12 bases in the middle. This CDR3 reads CASSLGPGLPYEQYF. CDR3 nucleotides: TGTGCCAGCAGCTTAGGTCCAGGGCTGCCCTACGAGCAGTACTTC.

V and J are TRBV29-1 and TRBJ1-2, with D possibly TRBD1 on 5 matching bases. Trimming shortened V by 4 bases and J by 4 bases, and 13 bases separated the two germline ends. Germline V gives CDR1 SQVTM, CDR2 ANQGSEA. The CDR3 spans 13 residues. This CDR3 is CSVVRQGSYGYTF. DNA of the CDR3: TGCAGCGTTGTGCGGCAGGGCTCCTATGGCTACACCTTC.

V is TRBV12-3 or TRBV12-4 and J is TRBJ2-2, with D perhaps TRBD1 (5 bases). V lost 6 bases to trimming and J lost 5 bases, with 10 bases between them. There are 13 residues in the CDR3. The CDR3 DNA is TGTGCCAGCAGCCCGACAGCGACCGGGGAGCTGTTTTTT. Encoded protein: CASSPTATGELFF.

The chain couples TRBV2 to TRBJ1-5, with TRBD1 matching over 9 bases. Germline CDR1 reads SNHLY; CDR2 reads FYNNEI. Germline trimming cut 7 bases from V and 2 bases from J; bases unmatched to any gene: 9. The CDR3 contains 16 residues. Here the CDR3 DNA reads TGTGCCAGCATCCGAGACAGGGGGGATGGCAATCAGCCCCAGCATTTT. Amino acids: CASIRDRGDGNQPQHF.